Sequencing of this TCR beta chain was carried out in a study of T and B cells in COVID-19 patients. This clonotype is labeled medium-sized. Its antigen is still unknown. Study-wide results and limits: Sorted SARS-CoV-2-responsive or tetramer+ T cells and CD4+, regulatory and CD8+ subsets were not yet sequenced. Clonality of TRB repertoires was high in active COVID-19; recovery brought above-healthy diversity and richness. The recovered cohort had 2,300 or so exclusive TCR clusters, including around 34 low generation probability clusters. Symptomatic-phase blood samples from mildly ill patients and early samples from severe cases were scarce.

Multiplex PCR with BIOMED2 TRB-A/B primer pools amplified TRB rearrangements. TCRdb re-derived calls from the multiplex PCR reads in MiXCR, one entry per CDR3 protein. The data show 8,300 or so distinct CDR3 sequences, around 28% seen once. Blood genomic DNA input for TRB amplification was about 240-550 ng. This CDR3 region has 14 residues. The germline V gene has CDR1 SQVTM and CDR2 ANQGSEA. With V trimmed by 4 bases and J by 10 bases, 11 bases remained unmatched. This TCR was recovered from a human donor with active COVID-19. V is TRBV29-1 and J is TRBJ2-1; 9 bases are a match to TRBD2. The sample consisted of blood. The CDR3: CSVGTVAGEGEQFF. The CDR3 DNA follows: TGCAGCGTTGGGACCGTAGCGGGAGAGGGAGAGCAGTTCTTC.